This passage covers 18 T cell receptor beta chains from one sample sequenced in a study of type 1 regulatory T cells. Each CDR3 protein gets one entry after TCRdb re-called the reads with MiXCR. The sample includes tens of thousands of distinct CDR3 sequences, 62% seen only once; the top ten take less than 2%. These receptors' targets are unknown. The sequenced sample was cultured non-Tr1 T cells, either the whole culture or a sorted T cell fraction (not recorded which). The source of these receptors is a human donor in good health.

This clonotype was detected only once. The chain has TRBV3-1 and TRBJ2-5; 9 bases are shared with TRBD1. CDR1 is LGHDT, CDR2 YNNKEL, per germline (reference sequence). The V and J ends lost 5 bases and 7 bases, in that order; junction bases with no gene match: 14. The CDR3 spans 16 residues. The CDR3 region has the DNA TGTGCCAGCAGCACCGCCTCCGGGACAGGGTTAGGGACCCAGTACTTC. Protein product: CASSTASGTGLGTQYF.

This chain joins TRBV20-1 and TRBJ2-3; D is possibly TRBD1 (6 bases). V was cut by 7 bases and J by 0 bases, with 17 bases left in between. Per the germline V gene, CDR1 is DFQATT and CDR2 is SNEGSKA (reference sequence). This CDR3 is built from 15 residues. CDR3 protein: CSGAIGGTSTDTQYF. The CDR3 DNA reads TGCAGTGGCGCGATAGGGGGAACTAGCACAGATACGCAGTATTTT.

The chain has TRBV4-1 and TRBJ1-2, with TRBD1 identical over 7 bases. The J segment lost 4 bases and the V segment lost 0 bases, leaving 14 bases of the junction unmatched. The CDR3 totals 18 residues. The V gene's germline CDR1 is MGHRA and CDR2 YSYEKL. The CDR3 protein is CASSQEGTAGTFLYGYTF. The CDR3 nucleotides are TGCGCCAGCAGCCAAGAGGGGACAGCGGGTACCTTCCTCTATGGCTACACCTTC.

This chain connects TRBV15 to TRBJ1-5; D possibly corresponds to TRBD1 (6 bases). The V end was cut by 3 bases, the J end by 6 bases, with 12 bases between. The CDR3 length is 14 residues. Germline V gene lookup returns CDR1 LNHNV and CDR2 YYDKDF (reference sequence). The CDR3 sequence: CATSRAGVVQPQHF. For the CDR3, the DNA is TGTGCCACCAGCAGGGCAGGGGTGGTTCAGCCCCAGCATTTT.

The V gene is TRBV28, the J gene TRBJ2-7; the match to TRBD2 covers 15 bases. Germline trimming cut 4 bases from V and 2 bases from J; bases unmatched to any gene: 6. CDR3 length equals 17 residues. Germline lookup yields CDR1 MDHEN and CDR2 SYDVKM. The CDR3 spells CASSWGLAGGTAYEQYF. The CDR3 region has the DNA TGTGCCAGCAGTTGGGGACTAGCGGGAGGAACCGCCTACGAGCAGTACTTC.

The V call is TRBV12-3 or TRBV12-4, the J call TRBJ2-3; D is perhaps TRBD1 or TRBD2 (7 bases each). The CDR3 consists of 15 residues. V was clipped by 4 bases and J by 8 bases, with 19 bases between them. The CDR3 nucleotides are TGTGCCAGCAGTTCCGTGCCCAGGGGGGAGGGTACGCAGTATTTT. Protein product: CASSSVPRGEGTQYF.

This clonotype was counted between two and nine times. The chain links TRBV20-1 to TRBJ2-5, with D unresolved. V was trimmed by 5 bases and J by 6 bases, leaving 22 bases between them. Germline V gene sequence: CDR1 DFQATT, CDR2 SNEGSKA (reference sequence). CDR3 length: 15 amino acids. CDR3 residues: CSAPLGPKTFKTQYF. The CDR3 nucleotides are TGCAGTGCTCCGTTGGGCCCGAAGACGTTTAAGACCCAGTACTTC.

CDR3 residues: CASSQDNDLDSPLSCEQYF. As DNA, the CDR3 is TGTGCCAGCAGCCAAGATAACGACCTGGACAGCCCGTTAAGTTGCGAGCAGTACTTC. The rearrangement links TRBV3-2 to TRBJ2-7; the DNA was not used to check the table's D call, TRBD1. TRBV3-2 is a pseudogene. The CDR3 extends over 19 amino acids.

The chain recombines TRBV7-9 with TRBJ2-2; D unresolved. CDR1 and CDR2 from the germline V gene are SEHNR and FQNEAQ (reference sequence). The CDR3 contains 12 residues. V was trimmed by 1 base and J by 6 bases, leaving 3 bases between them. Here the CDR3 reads CASSLGPGELFF. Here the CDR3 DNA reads TGTGCCAGCAGCTTAGGGCCCGGGGAGCTGTTTTTT.

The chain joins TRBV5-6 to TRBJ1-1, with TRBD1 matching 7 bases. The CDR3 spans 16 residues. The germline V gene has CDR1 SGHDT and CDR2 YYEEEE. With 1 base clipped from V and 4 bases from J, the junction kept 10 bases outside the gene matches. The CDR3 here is CASSLLAAGTVTEAFF. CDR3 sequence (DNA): TGTGCCAGCAGCTTGCTCGCAGCCGGGACAGTCACTGAAGCTTTCTTT. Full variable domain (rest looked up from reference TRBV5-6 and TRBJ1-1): DAGVTQSPTHLIKTRGQQVTLRCSPKSGHDTVSWYQQALGQGPQFIFQYYEEEERQRGNFPDRFSGHQFPNYSSELNVNALLLGDSALYLCASSLLAAGTVTEAFFGQGTRLTVV.

This CDR3 is CASSPTGVPGELFF. In DNA form, the CDR3 reads TGTGCCAGCAGCCCCACCGGGGTCCCCGGGGAGCTGTTTTTT. This chain uses TRBV5-6 with TRBJ2-2; perhaps TRBD2 as D (5 bases). Germline V CDR1 and CDR2: SGHDT, YYEEEE. This CDR3 comprises 14 residues. Trimming removed 4 bases from V and 6 bases from J, with 13 bases in between.

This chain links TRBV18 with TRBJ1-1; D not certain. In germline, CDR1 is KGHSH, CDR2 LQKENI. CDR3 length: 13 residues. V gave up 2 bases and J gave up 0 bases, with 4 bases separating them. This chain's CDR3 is CASSPEMNTEAFF. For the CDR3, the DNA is TGTGCCAGCTCACCAGAAATGAACACTGAAGCTTTCTTT.

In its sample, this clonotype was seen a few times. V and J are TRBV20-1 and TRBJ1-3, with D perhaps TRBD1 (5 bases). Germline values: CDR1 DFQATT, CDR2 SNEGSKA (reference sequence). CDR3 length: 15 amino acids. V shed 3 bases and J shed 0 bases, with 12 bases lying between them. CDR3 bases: TGCAGTGCTAGCGAGGGACGGAACTCTGGAAACACCATATATTTT. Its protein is CSASEGRNSGNTIYF.

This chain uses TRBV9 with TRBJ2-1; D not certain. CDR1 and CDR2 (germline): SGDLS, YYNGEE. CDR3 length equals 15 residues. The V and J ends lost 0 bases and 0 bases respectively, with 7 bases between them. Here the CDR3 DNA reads TGTGCCAGCAGCGTAGTAGGTTCCTCCTACAATGAGCAGTTCTTC. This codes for CASSVVGSSYNEQFF.

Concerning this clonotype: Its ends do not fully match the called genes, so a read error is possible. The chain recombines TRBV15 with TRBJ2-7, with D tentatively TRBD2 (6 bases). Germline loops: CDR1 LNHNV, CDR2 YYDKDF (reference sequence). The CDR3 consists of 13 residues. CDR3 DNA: TGTGCCACCAGCAGGGGTACCAGCGGGCATCAGGACTTC. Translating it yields CATSRGTSGHQDF.

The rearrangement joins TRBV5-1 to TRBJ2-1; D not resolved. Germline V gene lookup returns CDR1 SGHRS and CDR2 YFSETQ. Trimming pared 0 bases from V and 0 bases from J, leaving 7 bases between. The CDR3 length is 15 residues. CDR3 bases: TGCGCCAGCAGCTTGGCCCTGGGCTCCTACAATGAGCAGTTCTTC. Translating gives CASSLALGSYNEQFF.

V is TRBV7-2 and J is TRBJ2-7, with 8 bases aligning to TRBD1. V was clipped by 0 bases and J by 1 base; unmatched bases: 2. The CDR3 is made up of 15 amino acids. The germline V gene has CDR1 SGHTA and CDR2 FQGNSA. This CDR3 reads CASSLATGASYEQYF. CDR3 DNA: TGTGCCAGCAGCTTAGCGACAGGGGCGTCCTACGAGCAGTACTTC.

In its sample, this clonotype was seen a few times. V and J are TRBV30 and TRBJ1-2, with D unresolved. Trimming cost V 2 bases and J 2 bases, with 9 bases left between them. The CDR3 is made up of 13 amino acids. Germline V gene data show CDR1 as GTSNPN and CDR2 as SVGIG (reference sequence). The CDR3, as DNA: TGTGCCTGGAGTCCTTTTATCAACTATGGCTACACCTTC. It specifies CAWSPFINYGYTF.